Each of the 3 T cell receptor beta chains below was sequenced from the same sample in a study of beta chain features in type 1 diabetes (dated by TCRdb to between 2017 and 2018). To prepare the library, the immunoSEQ multiplex PCR assay was applied. The High Capacity cDNA Reverse Transcription Kit was used to reverse transcribe all of the isolated RNA, meaning that expressed TCRB transcripts were what got sequenced. TCRdb provides this immuneACCESS table in a form limited to in-frame rearrangements. Some clones are lacking; in checked studies, under half of them reflect an unresolved V gene, and why the rest are absent is not known. The sample table shows hundreds of thousands of clones, and around 16% are seen once. The ten largest make up 0.093% of the sample. Sequencing was done on a sample of naive CD4+ T cells from blood. The meaning of the sample's cell subset or site label: true naive CD4+ T cells. The receptor set was obtained from a man younger than 35 in good health.

The chain recombines TRBV27 with TRBJ2-7; D might be TRBD2 (6 bases). The CDR3 is made up of 15 amino acids. Germline V gene data show CDR1 as MNHEY and CDR2 as SMNVEV (reference sequence). V lost 5 bases to trimming and J lost 6 bases, with 20 bases between them. CDR3 region: CASSPWDRVGGEQYF. The DNA of the CDR3 is TGTGCCAGCAGTCCGTGGGACCGCGTCGGGGGCGAGCAGTACTTC.

The chain joins TRBV7-2 to TRBJ2-3; TRBD2 might be the D (5 bases). Germline V gives CDR1 SGHTA, CDR2 FQGNSA. The CDR3 is 15 amino acids. V shed 2 bases and J shed 2 bases, with 11 bases lying between them. This chain's CDR3 is CASSLTGLHTDTQYF. DNA of the CDR3: TGTGCCAGCAGCTTAACGGGATTACACACAGATACGCAGTATTTT. Full variable domain (missing parts from reference TRBV7-2 and TRBJ2-3): GAGVSQSPSNKVTEKGKDVELRCDPISGHTALYWYRQSLGQGLEFLIYFQGNSAPDKSGLPSDRFSAERTGGSVSTLTIQRTQQEDSAVYLCASSLTGLHTDTQYFGPGTRLTVL.

Notes on this clone: The sample holds other DNA sequences that translate to the same CDR3. The chain joins TRBV28 to TRBJ2-7, with D unresolved. Germline CDR1 is MDHEN and CDR2 is SYDVKM. There are 12 residues in the CDR3. Trimming shortened V by 4 bases and J by 0 bases, and 4 bases separated the two germline ends. Here the CDR3 DNA reads TGTGCCAGCAGTTCAAGCTCCTACGAGCAGTACTTC. Protein: CASSSSSYEQYF.